Listed below are T cell receptor beta chains from one sample, sequenced in a study of blood T cell repertoires in COVID-19. Clones were read by immunoSEQ multiplex PCR, and TCRdb kept only the in-frame ones, dropping some. This table holds around 270,000 clones, roughly 89% found once. Specimen: peripheral blood. These receptors came from a middle-aged man with acute or convalescent COVID-19. Each CDR3 is given with its conserved first and last residue. A D gene is named only where the DNA matches it firmly. Some rows mark clone size as missing; the rest say once, few, many or name a class of expanded clone.

CDR3 length	V gene	D gene	clone size	J gene	CDR3 DNA	CDR3 protein
16	TRBV9	TRBD1	.	TRBJ1-2	TGTGCCAGCAGCGCCCTTGCAGGACAGGGGAACTATGGCTACACCTTC	CASSALAGQGNYGYTF
13	TRBV14	.	.	TRBJ2-3	TGTGCCAGCAGCCGCTCAGGCACAGATACGCAGTATTTT	CASSRSGTDTQYF
14	TRBV18	TRBD1	.	TRBJ1-1	TGTGCCAGCTCCCTTGGGACAGGACGCACTGAAGCTTTCTTT	CASSLGTGRTEAFF
14	TRBV2	.	once	TRBJ2-7	TGTGCCAGCAGTTTTGGACAGACATCCTACGAGCAGTACTTC	CASSFGQTSYEQYF
16	TRBV2	TRBD1	few	TRBJ1-6	TGTGCCAGCAGAGCTCCGGGACAGGGAAGCGGGTCACCCCTCCACTTT	CASRAPGQGSGSPLHF
16	TRBV3-1/TRBV3-2	TRBD1	.	TRBJ2-7	TGTGCCAGCAGCCAACCTCCGGGACAGAGCTCCTACGAGCAGTACTTC	CASSQPPGQSSYEQYF
16	TRBV19	TRBD1	.	TRBJ1-6	TGTGCCAGTAGTATTAAAATTAACAGGGGCAATTCACCCCTCCACTTT	CASSIKINRGNSPLHF
15	TRBV9	TRBD1	.	TRBJ2-3	TGTGCCAGCAGCCCAGGGGGTCCGCGTACAGATACGCAGTATTTT	CASSPGGPRTDTQYF
16	TRBV30	TRBD1	.	TRBJ1-2	TGTGCCTGGAGCCGGACAGGGGGCGACTTCCACTATGGCTACACCTTC	CAWSRTGGDFHYGYTF
15	TRBV5-6	TRBD1	.	TRBJ2-7	TGTGCCAGCAGCCCCTGGGGCAGGGGGCGAAACGAGCAGTACTTC	CASSPWGRGRNEQYF
13	TRBV6-1	.	.	TRBJ2-5	TGTGCCAGCAGTGAAACGACAGTAGGGACCCAGTACTTC	CASSETTVGTQYF
15	TRBV4-2	.	.	TRBJ1-1	TGTGCCAGCAGCCAAGATACCCGGGGGGACACTGAAGCTTTCTTT	CASSQDTRGDTEAFF
14	TRBV28	.	.	TRBJ2-7	TGTGCCAGCAGTTTAGGAGGAGGGAGCGCCGAGCAGTACTTC	CASSLGGGSAEQYF
14	TRBV5-1	.	.	TRBJ1-1	TGCGCCAGCAGCTCGCAGGGCCTGAACACTGAAGCTTTCTTT	CASSSQGLNTEAFF
13	TRBV2	.	.	TRBJ2-7	TGTGCCAGCTCCTCTCTGGCGGAGGGCGAGCAGTACTTC	CASSSLAEGEQYF
14	TRBV2	TRBD2	.	TRBJ2-2	TGTGCCAGCAGGTGGGACTATAACACCGGGGAGCTGTTTTTT	CASRWDYNTGELFF
12	TRBV2	.	.	TRBJ1-1	TGTGCCAGCAGTTACCCCCCCGGGGAAGCTTTCTTT	CASSYPPGEAFF
17	TRBV5-1	TRBD1	.	TRBJ1-4	TGCGCCAGCAGCTTAGGGGGACAGGAGATAACAAGGGGAAAACTGTTTTTT	CASSLGGQEITRGKLFF
15	TRBV5-5	.	.	TRBJ2-3	TGTGCCAGCAGCTTGCAGGGCCCCAGCACAGATACGCAGTATTTT	CASSLQGPSTDTQYF
14	TRBV27	TRBD1	.	TRBJ2-1	TGTGCCAGCAGTTTACAGGGGGCTCAGAATGAGCAGTTCTTC	CASSLQGAQNEQFF
15	TRBV30	TRBD2	.	TRBJ2-3	TGTGCCTGGAGTCTACCCCGGGGGGGAGCAGATACGCAGTATTTT	CAWSLPRGGADTQYF
14	TRBV6-5	TRBD1	.	TRBJ1-2	TGTGCCAGCAGTACTCGAGGACAGGTCAATGGCTACACCTTC	CASSTRGQVNGYTF
13	TRBV9	.	once	TRBJ1-3	TGTGCCAGCAGAGTTCTACTTGGAAACACCATATATTTT	CASRVLLGNTIYF
16	TRBV11-3	TRBD1	.	TRBJ2-1	TGTGCCAGCAGCTTAACCGGGACAGGGGCCTACAATGAGCAGTTCTTC	CASSLTGTGAYNEQFF
12	TRBV29-1	.	.	TRBJ1-2	TGCAGCGTTGAAGGGCAGTTCTATGGCTACACCTTC	CSVEGQFYGYTF
14	TRBV7-8	.	.	TRBJ2-2	TGTGCCAGCAGCGATACAAGTAACACCGGGGAGCTGTTTTTT	CASSDTSNTGELFF
13	TRBV2	.	.	TRBJ1-1	TGTGCCAGCAGTGAAGTTGAGAGCACTGAAGCTTTCTTT	CASSEVESTEAFF
14	TRBV28	.	.	TRBJ1-2	TGTGCCAGCAGTTACGCAGGCCGGGGCTATGGCTACACCTTC	CASSYAGRGYGYTF
14	TRBV11-2	TRBD2	few	TRBJ2-7	TGTGCCAGCAGTTTAGGGACTAGCGGGACCCGGGAATACTTC	CASSLGTSGTREYF
16	TRBV6-1	.	.	TRBJ2-2	TGTGCCAGCAGTGAAGGTAGGACACCGAACACCGGGGAGCTGTTTTTT	CASSEGRTPNTGELFF
14	TRBV2	TRBD1	.	TRBJ1-1	TGTGCCAGCAGTTCGCAGGGGGGTAGGACTGAAGCTTTCTTT	CASSSQGGRTEAFF
12	TRBV19	.	.	TRBJ1-6	TGTGCCAGTTCGTCCTATAATTCACCCCTCCACTTT	CASSSYNSPLHF
12	TRBV7-9	.	.	TRBJ2-2	TGTGCCAGCAGCGGACAGTCCGGGGAGCTGTTTTTT	CASSGQSGELFF
15	TRBV5-1	.	.	TRBJ2-2	TGCGCCAGCAGATTGACCGGACAGACCACCGGGGAGCTGTTTTTT	CASRLTGQTTGELFF
13	TRBV3-1/TRBV3-2	.	.	TRBJ1-5	TGTGCCAGCAGCCGTGACAGGAATCAGCCCCAGCATTTT	CASSRDRNQPQHF
15	TRBV24-1	TRBD1	.	TRBJ1-1	TGTGCCACCAGTGACTCTGCCAAGGGACAGTTCGAAGCTTTCTTT	CATSDSAKGQFEAFF
17	TRBV6-6	.	.	TRBJ1-2	TGTGCCAGCAATCGGGGACGTACAGGGAAGGGTGTAGACGGCTACACCTTC	CASNRGRTGKGVDGYTF
14	TRBV28	TRBD1	.	TRBJ1-5	TGTGCCAGCACCTCGGGACAGGGGTATCAGCCCCAGCATTTT	CASTSGQGYQPQHF
14	TRBV7-2	.	few	TRBJ1-6	TGTGCCAGCAGCCGCCAAGGGGGTTGGTCACCCCTCCACTTT	CASSRQGGWSPLHF
16	TRBV6-5	.	.	TRBJ1-1	TGTGCCAGCAGTTACTCGAGACAGTCAATGAACACTGAAGCTTTCTTT	CASSYSRQSMNTEAFF
16	TRBV5-8	TRBD1	.	TRBJ1-1	TGTGCCAGCAGCTTGTGGACAGGGGGCATTTACACTGAAGCTTTCTTT	CASSLWTGGIYTEAFF
19	TRBV4-1	TRBD1	.	TRBJ1-2	TGCGCCAGCAGCCAAGATGGTAGGGACAGGGGGCTTCTCATGAATGGCTACACCTTC	CASSQDGRDRGLLMNGYTF
12	TRBV9	.	.	TRBJ2-2	TGTGCCAGCAGCGTACGCGGCGGGGAGCTGTTTTTT	CASSVRGGELFF
14	TRBV10-2	.	.	TRBJ1-6	TGCGCCAGCAGTGAGTCCGTAAATAATTCACCCCTCCACTTT	CASSESVNNSPLHF
13	TRBV27	.	.	TRBJ1-5	TGTGCCAGCAGTTTTGCAGGGGACCAGCCCCAGCATTTT	CASSFAGDQPQHF
15	TRBV6-5	TRBD1	.	TRBJ2-7	TGTGCCACCCACCGGGCGGGACAGGGTGGGTACGAGCAGTACTTC	CATHRAGQGGYEQYF
15	TRBV7-8	TRBD1	.	TRBJ1-2	TGTGCCAGCAGCGACCGGGACAGGGGGGTCTATGGCTACACCTTC	CASSDRDRGVYGYTF
14	TRBV5-1	TRBD1	.	TRBJ2-2	TGCGCCAGCAGCCCGGGACAGCTCACCGGGGAGCTGTTTTTT	CASSPGQLTGELFF